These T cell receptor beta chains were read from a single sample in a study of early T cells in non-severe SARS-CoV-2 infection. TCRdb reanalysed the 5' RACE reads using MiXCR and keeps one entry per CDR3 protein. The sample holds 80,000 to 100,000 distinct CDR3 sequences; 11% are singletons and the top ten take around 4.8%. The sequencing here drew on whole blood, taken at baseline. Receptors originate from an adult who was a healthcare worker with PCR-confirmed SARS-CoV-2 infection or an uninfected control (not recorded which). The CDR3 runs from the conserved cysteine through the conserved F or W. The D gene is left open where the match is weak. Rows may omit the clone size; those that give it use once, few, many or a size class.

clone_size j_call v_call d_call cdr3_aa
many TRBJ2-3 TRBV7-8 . CASRGPDTQYF
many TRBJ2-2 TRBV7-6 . CASSGRREGGPGELFF
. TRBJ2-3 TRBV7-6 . CASSLVGDTQYF
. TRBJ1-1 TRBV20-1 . CSASRPGGFGTEAFF
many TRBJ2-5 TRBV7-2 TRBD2 CASSLFRGEETQYF
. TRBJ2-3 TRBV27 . CASSWAGPSADTQYF
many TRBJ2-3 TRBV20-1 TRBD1 CSASALGLDRITDTQYF
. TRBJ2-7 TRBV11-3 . CASSEDGYEQYF
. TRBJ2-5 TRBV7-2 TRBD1 CASSFQTGLETQYF
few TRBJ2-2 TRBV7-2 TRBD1 CASSLRAQGAGAGELFF
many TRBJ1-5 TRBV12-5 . CASGSSRQPQHF
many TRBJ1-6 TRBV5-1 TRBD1 CASSRTGQGRNSPLHF
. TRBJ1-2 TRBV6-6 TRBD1 CASFHGKRDRVFYGYTF
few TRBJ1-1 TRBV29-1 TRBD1 CSVRTGFTEAFF
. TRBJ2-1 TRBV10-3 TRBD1 CAICKTGGNEQFF
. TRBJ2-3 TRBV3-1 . CASSQDVVTDTQYF
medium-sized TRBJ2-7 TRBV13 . CASSLGAGSVSYEQYF
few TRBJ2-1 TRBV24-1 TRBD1 CATSDFGDRGYNEQFF
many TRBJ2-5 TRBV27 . CASSLSMGERRLQRETQYF
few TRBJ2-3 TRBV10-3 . CAISDRGGKSDTQYF
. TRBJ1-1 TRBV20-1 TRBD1 CSARPGGGTEAFF
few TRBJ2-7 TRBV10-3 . CAISEIYEQYF
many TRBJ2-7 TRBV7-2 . CASSYGANSYEQYF
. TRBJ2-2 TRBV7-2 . CASSERLRGEGGELFF
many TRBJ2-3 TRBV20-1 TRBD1 CSAAPSTGGEVSDTQYF